These T cell receptor beta chains were read from a single sample in a study of blood T cell repertoires in COVID-19. Produced via immunoSEQ multiplex PCR; TCRdb's table is partial and in-frame only. The sample contains around 620,000 clones, around 90% of which appear only once. The source material was peripheral blood. The source of these receptors is a woman between 18 and 29 years old with acute or convalescent COVID-19. Each CDR3 is given with its conserved first and last residue. Fields, in order: V gene, clone size, J gene, D gene, CDR3 DNA, CDR3 protein. The D gene is left open where the match is weak. Clone sizes are given selectively: once, few, many, or a class where the clone is expanded.

>TRBV29-1|many|TRBJ1-2|.
TGCAGCGTCGAGTCGGGAGCTAACTATGGCTACACCTTC
CSVESGANYGYTF
>TRBV2|.|TRBJ2-7|.
TGTGCCAGCAAGATCGGCGGGGAGCAGTACTTC
CASKIGGEQYF
>TRBV12-5|few|TRBJ2-3|.
TGTGCTAGTGGTCGCGCGACAGTAACTAAAACGCAGTATTTT
CASGRATVTKTQYF
>TRBV5-4|.|TRBJ2-1|.
TGTGCCAGCAGCTTAAGCGAGCACAATGAGCAGTTCTTC
CASSLSEHNEQFF
>TRBV12-3/TRBV12-4|.|TRBJ2-7|.
TGTGCCAGCACTACCCGCCAGCGGTACGAGCAGTACTTC
CASTTRQRYEQYF
>TRBV9|.|TRBJ2-1|TRBD1
TGTGCCAGCAGCGTTTCGACCGGGACAGGGTCAGTAAATGAGCAGTTCTTC
CASSVSTGTGSVNEQFF
>TRBV30|few|TRBJ1-5|.
TGTGCCTGGAGTTCCCCGAGGGGGAAGAGCAATCAGCCCCAGCATTTT
CAWSSPRGKSNQPQHF
>TRBV7-2|.|TRBJ1-3|.
TGTGCCAGCAGCCCTTCCCCCGGAAACACCATATATTTT
CASSPSPGNTIYF
>TRBV5-1|.|TRBJ1-1|TRBD1
TGCGCCAGCAGCCCAGGACAGGGTACCACTGAAGCTTTCTTT
CASSPGQGTTEAFF
>TRBV30|.|TRBJ1-2|.
TGTGCCTTTACACCGGGGAATGGCTACACCTTC
CAFTPGNGYTF
>TRBV5-4|.|TRBJ1-2|.
TGTGCCAGCAGCTTGGACAGGGAAGGCTACACCTTC
CASSLDREGYTF
>TRBV2|.|TRBJ2-5|TRBD1
TGTGCCAGCAATTTACAGGGGCGGGAGACCCAGTACTTC
CASNLQGRETQYF
>TRBV5-1|.|TRBJ1-2|TRBD1
TGCGTCAGCAGCCAAAACAGGGGTAATGGCTACACCTTC
CVSSQNRGNGYTF
>TRBV9|.|TRBJ1-1|TRBD1
TGTGCCAGCAGCGAAGTAGATAACAGGGGACTGAACACTGAAGCTTTCTTT
CASSEVDNRGLNTEAFF
>TRBV5-1|.|TRBJ2-2|TRBD1
TGCGCCAGCAGCTTGGGACAGGGTACCGGGGAGCTGTTTTTT
CASSLGQGTGELFF
>TRBV6-5|.|TRBJ2-7|.
TGTGCCAGCACCCCGACAGGAGACTACGAGCAGTACTTC
CASTPTGDYEQYF
>TRBV9|.|TRBJ2-1|TRBD2
TGTGCCAGCAGCGCTAGCGGGGCGTACAATGAGCAGTTCTTC
CASSASGAYNEQFF
>TRBV19|.|TRBJ1-5|.
TGTGCCAGTAGTACATACAGATTCAATCAGCCCCAGCATTTT
CASSTYRFNQPQHF
>TRBV10-3|.|TRBJ1-2|.
TGTGCCATCAGTGAGTCGAAGGGGGTAGTCGGTAGTGGCTACACCTTC
CAISESKGVVGSGYTF
>TRBV7-3|.|TRBJ2-1|.
TGTGCCAGCAGCTTAACGAGAGGTGCCAATGAGCAGTTCTTC
CASSLTRGANEQFF
>TRBV4-3|.|TRBJ2-1|TRBD1
TGCGCCAGCAGCCAGCAATACCGGGACAGGAGGAACAATGAGCAGTTCTTC
CASSQQYRDRRNNEQFF
>TRBV4-1|.|TRBJ1-3|.
TGCGCCAGCAGCCAAGATCTAACAGGGTTTTACACCATATATTTT
CASSQDLTGFYTIYF
>TRBV20-1|once|TRBJ1-4|TRBD1
TGCAGTGCTAGTTTTAGACAGGGAGGTGAAAAACTGTTTTTT
CSASFRQGGEKLFF
>TRBV3-1/TRBV3-2|.|TRBJ1-6|TRBD1
TGTGCCAGCAGCCAAGTCCCCGGGACAGCCTCTAATTCACCCCTCCACTTT
CASSQVPGTASNSPLHF
>TRBV13|.|TRBJ2-3|.
TGTGCCAGCAGCTGGGCCCGCACAGATACGCAGTATTTT
CASSWARTDTQYF
>TRBV7-3|once|TRBJ2-7|.
TGTGCCAGCAGCTTAACGTTACAGACGTTGGAGCAGTACTTC
CASSLTLQTLEQYF
>TRBV7-3|.|TRBJ2-7|TRBD2
TGTGCCAGCATTTTTAGCGGGGGGGCAACCTCCGAGCAGTACTTC
CASIFSGGATSEQYF
>TRBV20-1|.|TRBJ1-5|TRBD1
TGCAGTGCTAGTACGTCGGCAGGGGGCTATCAGCCCCAGCATTTT
CSASTSAGGYQPQHF
>TRBV19|.|TRBJ1-5|TRBD1
TGTGCCAGTAGGGGACAGGGGGCTGGACAGCCCCAGCATTTT
CASRGQGAGQPQHF
>TRBV2|.|TRBJ2-7|TRBD1
TGTGCCAGCAGAAACCGACAGGGAACCTTCTACGAGCAGTACTTC
CASRNRQGTFYEQYF
>TRBV5-4|.|TRBJ2-3|TRBD2
TGTGCCAGCAGCTTTCGGGGGGGAGAAGATACGCAGTATTTT
CASSFRGGEDTQYF
>TRBV28|.|TRBJ1-2|TRBD1
TGTGCCAGCAGTTTACCGGGACAGGGGCGCAGTGGCTACACCTTC
CASSLPGQGRSGYTF
>TRBV28|.|TRBJ1-3|TRBD1
TGTGCCAGCACCTTTGAAGGGGGCTTTCGTGGAAACACCATATATTTT
CASTFEGGFRGNTIYF
>TRBV9|.|TRBJ2-3|TRBD2
TGTGCCAGCAGCGTGGGCGGGGGGCAGACAGATACGCAGTATTTT
CASSVGGGQTDTQYF
>TRBV11-3|.|TRBJ2-4|.
TGTGCCAGCAGCTTAGACTACCTTCGGCCAGGAAAGGCAGGGTCGAACATTCAGTACTTC
CASSLDYLRPGKAGSNIQYF
>TRBV20-1|few|TRBJ2-7|TRBD1
TGCAGTGCTAGTCCACGACCGGGACAGGGCAAAAAAGCCTACGAGCAGTACTTC
CSASPRPGQGKKAYEQYF
>TRBV29-1|.|TRBJ1-1|TRBD1
TGCAGCGTCACAGGGGGGCACACTGAAGCTTTCTTT
CSVTGGHTEAFF
>TRBV21-1|.|TRBJ2-7|.
TGTGCCAGCAGCAATTGCGGGGACTGGAAGGACTCCTACGAGCAGTACTTC
CASSNCGDWKDSYEQYF
>TRBV21-1|.|TRBJ2-5|.
TGTGCCAGCAGCTTCGAGGGGGAAGAGACCCAGTACTTC
CASSFEGEETQYF
>TRBV30|.|TRBJ1-2|TRBD1
TGTGCCTTCAGGGGGCCACCTAACTATGGCTACACCTTC
CAFRGPPNYGYTF
>TRBV6-5|.|TRBJ2-2|.
TGTGCCAGCAGCAGGACCGGGGAGCTGTTTTTT
CASSRTGELFF
>TRBV6-7|.|TRBJ1-2|TRBD1
TGTGCCATCTACAGGGGTCACTATGGCTACACCTTC
CAIYRGHYGYTF
>TRBV7-2|.|TRBJ1-1|TRBD1
TGTGCCAGCAGCCTGCTGGTGGGCGACAGGGTGACTGAAGCTTTCTTT
CASSLLVGDRVTEAFF
>TRBV11-2|.|TRBJ1-6|TRBD1
TGTGCCAGCAGCGCAGCACAGGGGAATTCACCCCTCCACTTT
CASSAAQGNSPLHF
>TRBV7-8|.|TRBJ2-7|.
TGTGCCAGCAGCTTACAACAGATTGGCGAGCAGTACTTC
CASSLQQIGEQYF
>TRBV3-1/TRBV3-2|.|TRBJ1-1|TRBD1
TGTGCCAGCAGCCAAGATGGGGACAGGGTGGACACTGAAGCTTTCTTT
CASSQDGDRVDTEAFF